The T cell receptor beta chain described here comes from a study of blood T cell repertoires in COVID-19. As for the study in general: T cells, B-cell-depleted T cells, or PBMCs provided the cDNA or gDNA that served as material.

The assay was immunoSEQ multiplex PCR, and TCRdb's table has in-frame clones only and misses some. The data contain tens of thousands of clones, 74% of them seen just once; the ten biggest clones take up just under 4%. Those enrolled in Seattle joined during active infection and were followed longitudinally afterward. V shed 5 bases, J shed 4 bases, and the junction held 5 bases outside the gene matches. This CDR3 contains 16 residues. Germline V CDR1 and CDR2: SGHAT, FQNNGV. The sequence came from a man aged 65-85 years with COVID-19, enrolled during active disease. Material for sequencing was peripheral blood. The chain is built from TRBV11-2 and TRBJ2-1, with 13 bases aligning to TRBD2. CDR3: CASSPATSGRYNEQFF. CDR3 in DNA: TGTGCCAGCAGCCCGGCGACTAGCGGGAGGTACAATGAGCAGTTCTTC. Combining the CDR3 with reference TRBV11-2 and TRBJ2-1 gives the whole variable domain EAGVAQSPRYKIIEKRQSVAFWCNPISGHATLYWYQQILGQGPKLLIQFQNNGVVDDSQLPKDRFSAERLKGVDSTLKIQPAKLEDSAVYLCASSPATSGRYNEQFFGPGTRLTVL.